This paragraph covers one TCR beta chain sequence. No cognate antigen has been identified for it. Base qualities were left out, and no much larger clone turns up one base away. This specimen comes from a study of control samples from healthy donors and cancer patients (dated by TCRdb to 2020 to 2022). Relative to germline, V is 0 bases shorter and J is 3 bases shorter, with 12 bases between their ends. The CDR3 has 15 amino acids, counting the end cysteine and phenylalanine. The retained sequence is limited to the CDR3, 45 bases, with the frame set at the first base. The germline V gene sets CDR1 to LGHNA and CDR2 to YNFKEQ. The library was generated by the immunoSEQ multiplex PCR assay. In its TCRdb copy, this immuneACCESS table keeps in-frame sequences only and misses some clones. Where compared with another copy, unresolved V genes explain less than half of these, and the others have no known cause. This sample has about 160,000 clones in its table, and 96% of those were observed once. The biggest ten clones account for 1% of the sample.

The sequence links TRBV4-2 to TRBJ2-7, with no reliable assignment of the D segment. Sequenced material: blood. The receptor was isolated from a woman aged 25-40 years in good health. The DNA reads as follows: TGTGCCAGCAGCCAAGACCCAGGATATCACTACGAGCAGTACTTC. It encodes CASSQDPGYHYEQYF.